A selection of T cell receptor beta chains follows, all from one sample in a study of spatial heterogeneity in lung cancer. TCRdb used MiXCR to reprocess the 5' RACE reads, holding one entry per CDR3 protein. This table holds about 44,000 distinct CDR3 sequences, about 13% found once. This specimen consisted of PBMCs, obtained at surgery. The origin of the receptors is a male donor with early-stage non-small cell lung cancer. Each CDR3 is given with its conserved first and last residue. Each record gives: V gene, J gene, CDR3 protein.

>TRBV29-1|TRBJ2-3
CSVEGISSGGGTDTQYF
>TRBV29-1|TRBJ2-6
CSVTWTQLSGANVLTF
>TRBV11-1|TRBJ2-5
CASSLPGLAEETQYF
>TRBV20-1|TRBJ2-2
CSARVGPLTGELFF
>TRBV5-1|TRBJ2-3
CASSASGTSTDTQYF
>TRBV7-2|TRBJ1-5
CASSLALGASQPQHF
>TRBV2|TRBJ2-7
CASNGDGYYEQYF
>TRBV27|TRBJ2-3
CASSFYQGQAPQYF
>TRBV9|TRBJ1-1
CASTYGMNTEAFF
>TRBV6-1|TRBJ2-3
CASRAPAADTQYF
>TRBV4-2|TRBJ2-2
CASSLSDLAGFTGELFF
>TRBV7-2|TRBJ2-4
CASSLTSGQNIQYF
>TRBV29-1|TRBJ2-3
CSVTGTGGFTDTQYF
>TRBV12-3/TRBV12-4|TRBJ2-5
CASSMGGLRQETQYF
>TRBV6-5|TRBJ1-3
CASSLLSGNTIYF
>TRBV20-1|TRBJ2-3
CSAEVATSGGLPGDTQYF
>TRBV7-2|TRBJ2-1
CASSSRVPNEQFF
>TRBV7-9|TRBJ1-5
CASSPGTGTNQPQHF
>TRBV29-1|TRBJ1-5
CSVVGAATGPQHF
>TRBV3-1|TRBJ2-7
CASSPWGGTYEQYF
>TRBV9|TRBJ2-7
CASSPLLAGEGEQYF
>TRBV5-1|TRBJ1-1
CASRSGENTEAFF
>TRBV2|TRBJ2-7
CASRWARDDRLAGSYEQYF
>TRBV25-1|TRBJ2-4
CASSGRGGGDKNIQYF
>TRBV5-1|TRBJ2-7
CASSPRSGGYEQYF
>TRBV2|TRBJ1-5
CASSEQGDNQPQHF
>TRBV28|TRBJ2-7
CASSLYSGKGYEQYF
>TRBV18|TRBJ2-7
CASSPPSVAGAREQYF
>TRBV4-2|TRBJ1-3
CASSQEWSGGPGNTIYF
>TRBV4-2|TRBJ1-1
CASSKDREIVEAFF
>TRBV5-6|TRBJ2-1
CASSLPGLAGVGQFF
>TRBV29-1|TRBJ2-3
CSVARTSSTDTQYF
>TRBV9|TRBJ2-2
CASSDGPTGELFF
>TRBV29-1|TRBJ1-4
CSVEDRFSTNEKLFF
>TRBV10-2|TRBJ1-1
CATQGQMNTEAFF
>TRBV12-3/TRBV12-4|TRBJ2-3
CASSLTGGRPDTQYF
>TRBV5-1|TRBJ1-1
CASSLETGTEAFF
>TRBV11-3|TRBJ1-1
CASSIAQNTEAFF
>TRBV18|TRBJ2-1
CAGLPQSGNEQFF
>TRBV29-1|TRBJ1-1
CSATAPFLRTEAFF
>TRBV7-9|TRBJ2-1
CASSLGRGLYNEQFF
>TRBV20-1|TRBJ1-2
CSARVSGTYGYTF
>TRBV2|TRBJ1-5
CASSADRDQTNQPQHF